Sequencing of this T cell receptor beta chain was carried out in a study of monozygotic twins with inflammatory bowel disease. Eight reactions per sample, run separately, yielded cDNA. UMIs that had a 6-nucleotide sample barcode were put in using template switching. TCRdb reanalyzed the 5' RACE reads and collapses them to one entry per CDR3 protein, without DNA. The table for this sample gives 300,000 to 400,000 distinct CDR3 sequences. Findings and limits, study-wide: The study found lower TCRbeta diversity (inverse Simpson) in IBD patients than in healthy co-twins.

For this clonotype: Its antigen is undetermined.

The length of the CDR3 is 17 residues. The germline V gene encodes CDR1 MGHRA and CDR2 YSYEKL. Sequences were obtained from blood. This clonotype was obtained from a human donor with ulcerative colitis or Crohn's disease, or a healthy co-twin of an affected twin (not recorded which). The rearrangement links TRBV4-1 to TRBJ2-1. This CDR3 is CASSQDQSAIQHNEQFF.